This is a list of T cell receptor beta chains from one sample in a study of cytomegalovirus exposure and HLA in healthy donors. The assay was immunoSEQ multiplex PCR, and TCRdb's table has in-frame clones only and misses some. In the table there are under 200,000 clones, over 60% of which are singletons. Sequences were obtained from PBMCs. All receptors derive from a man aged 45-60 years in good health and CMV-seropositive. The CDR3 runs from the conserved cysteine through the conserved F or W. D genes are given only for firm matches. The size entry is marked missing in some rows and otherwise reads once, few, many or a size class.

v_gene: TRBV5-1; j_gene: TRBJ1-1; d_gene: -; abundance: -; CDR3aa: CASSSGGFRDTEAFF; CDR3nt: TGCGCCAGCTCCTCTGGGGGGTTTCGGGACACTGAAGCTTTCTTT
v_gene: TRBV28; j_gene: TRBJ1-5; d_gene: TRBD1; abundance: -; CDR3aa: CASRGGQGGNQPQHF; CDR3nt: TGTGCCAGCAGGGGTGGGCAGGGGGGCAATCAGCCCCAGCATTTT
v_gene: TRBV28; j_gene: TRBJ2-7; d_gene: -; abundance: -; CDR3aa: CASSLLSRRGQYF; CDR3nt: TGTGCCAGCAGTTTATTATCCAGACGAGGTCAGTACTTC
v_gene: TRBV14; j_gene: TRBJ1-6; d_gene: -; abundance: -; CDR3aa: CASSQGVRGSPLHF; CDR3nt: TGTGCCAGCAGCCAAGGGGTCAGGGGCTCACCCCTCCACTTT
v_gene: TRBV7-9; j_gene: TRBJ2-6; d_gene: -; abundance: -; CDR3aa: CASRNDRGSGANVLTF; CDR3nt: TGTGCCAGCAGAAACGACCGGGGTTCTGGGGCCAACGTCCTGACTTTC
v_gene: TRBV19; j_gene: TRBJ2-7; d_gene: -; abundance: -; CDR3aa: CASSLGWQGYEQYF; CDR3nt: TGTGCCAGTAGTTTGGGTTGGCAGGGCTACGAGCAGTACTTC
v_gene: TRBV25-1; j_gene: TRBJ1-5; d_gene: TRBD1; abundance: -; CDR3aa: CASSESGRGDSNQPQHF; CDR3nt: TGTGCCAGCAGTGAATCGGGCAGGGGGGATAGCAATCAGCCCCAGCATTTT
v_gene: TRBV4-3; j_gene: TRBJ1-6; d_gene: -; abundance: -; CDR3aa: CASSPTGWDNSPLHF; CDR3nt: TGCGCCAGCAGCCCTACAGGGTGGGATAATTCACCCCTCCACTTT
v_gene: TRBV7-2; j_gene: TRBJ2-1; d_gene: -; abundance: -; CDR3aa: CASSLAYGPYNEQFF; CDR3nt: TGTGCCAGCAGCTTAGCGTACGGTCCCTACAATGAGCAGTTCTTC
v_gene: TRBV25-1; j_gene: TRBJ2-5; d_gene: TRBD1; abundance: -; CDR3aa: CASSYRGGAETQYF; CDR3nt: TGTGCCAGCAGTTACAGGGGTGGTGCAGAGACCCAGTACTTC
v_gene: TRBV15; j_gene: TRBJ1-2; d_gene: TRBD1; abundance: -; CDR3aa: CATSKRTGTNNYGYTF; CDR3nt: TGTGCCACCAGCAAAAGGACAGGGACTAATAACTATGGCTACACCTTC
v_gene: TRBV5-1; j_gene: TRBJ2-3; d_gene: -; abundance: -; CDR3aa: CASSEGHNTQYF; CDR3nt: TGCGCCAGCAGCGAGGGACACAATACGCAGTATTTT
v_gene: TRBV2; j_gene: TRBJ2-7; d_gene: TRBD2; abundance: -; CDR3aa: CASSAQGLAGEQYF; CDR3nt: TGTGCCAGCAGTGCCCAGGGACTAGCCGGCGAGCAGTACTTC
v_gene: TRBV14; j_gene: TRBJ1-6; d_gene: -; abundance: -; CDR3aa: CASSPGSLFGDPESGSPLHF; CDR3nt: TGTGCCAGCAGTCCCGGATCCTTGTTCGGGGATCCGGAGTCAGGATCACCCCTCCACTTT
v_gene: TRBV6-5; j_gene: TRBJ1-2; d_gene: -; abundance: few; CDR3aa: CASSYSAGNYGYTF; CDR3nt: TGTGCCAGCAGTTACTCGGCCGGGAACTATGGCTACACCTTC
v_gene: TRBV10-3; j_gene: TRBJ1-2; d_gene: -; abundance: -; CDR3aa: CAINAGARDYGYTF; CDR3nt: TGTGCCATCAACGCAGGGGCGAGAGACTATGGCTACACCTTC
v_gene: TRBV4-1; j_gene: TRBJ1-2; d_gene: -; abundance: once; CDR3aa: CASSQDRNRVNYGYTF; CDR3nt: TGCGCCAGCAGCCAAGATCGGAACAGGGTTAACTATGGCTACACCTTC
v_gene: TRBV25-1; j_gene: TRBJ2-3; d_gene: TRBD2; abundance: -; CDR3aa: CASSDSGTSGADTQYF; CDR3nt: TGTGCCAGCAGTGATTCCGGGACTAGCGGGGCAGATACGCAGTATTTT
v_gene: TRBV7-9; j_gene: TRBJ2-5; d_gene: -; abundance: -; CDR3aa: CASSPPGLRDKTQYF; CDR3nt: TGTGCCAGCAGCCCGCCGGGACTCAGGGATAAGACCCAGTACTTC
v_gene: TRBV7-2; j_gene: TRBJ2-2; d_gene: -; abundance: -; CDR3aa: CASSLVGQTNTGELFF; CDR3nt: TGTGCCAGCAGCTTAGTGGGGCAGACGAACACCGGGGAGCTGTTTTTT
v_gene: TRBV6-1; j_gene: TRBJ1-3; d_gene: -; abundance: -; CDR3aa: CASSEGRLGRISENTIYF; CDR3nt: TGTGCCAGCAGTGAAGGGCGATTGGGGAGGATTTCGGAAAACACCATATATTTT
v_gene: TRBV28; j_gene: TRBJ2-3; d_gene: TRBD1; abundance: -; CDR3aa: CASSSQGAGTDTQYF; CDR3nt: TGTGCCAGCAGTTCCCAGGGGGCAGGCACAGATACGCAGTATTTT
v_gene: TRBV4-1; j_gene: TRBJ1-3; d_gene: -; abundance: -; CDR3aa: CASSRNSAGNTIYF; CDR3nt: TGCGCCAGCAGCCGAAACAGTGCTGGAAACACCATATATTTT
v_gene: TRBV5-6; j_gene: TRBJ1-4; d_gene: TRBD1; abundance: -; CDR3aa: CASSWGQSNEKLFF; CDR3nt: TGTGCTAGCAGCTGGGGACAGAGTAATGAAAAACTGTTTTTT
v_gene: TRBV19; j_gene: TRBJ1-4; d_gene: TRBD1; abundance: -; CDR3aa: CASSRGQGIGEKLFF; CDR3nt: TGTGCCAGTAGTAGAGGACAGGGAATCGGGGAAAAACTGTTTTTT
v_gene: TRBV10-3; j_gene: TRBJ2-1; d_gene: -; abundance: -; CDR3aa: CAIREWDNEQFF; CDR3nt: TGTGCCATTCGGGAGTGGGACAATGAGCAGTTCTTC
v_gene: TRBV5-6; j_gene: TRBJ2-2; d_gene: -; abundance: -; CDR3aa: CASSFLDKNTGELFF; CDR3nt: TGTGCCAGCAGCTTTTTGGACAAGAACACCGGGGAGCTGTTTTTT
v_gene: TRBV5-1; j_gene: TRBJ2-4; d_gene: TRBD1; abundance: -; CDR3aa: CASSPQGGEAIQYF; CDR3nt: TGCGCCAGCAGCCCACAGGGGGGAGAAGCCATTCAGTACTTC
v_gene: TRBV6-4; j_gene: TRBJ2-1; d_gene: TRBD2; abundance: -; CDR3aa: CASSDGLAGGAPGNEQFF; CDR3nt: TGTGCCAGCAGTGACGGTTTGGCGGGGGGGGCCCCCGGGAATGAGCAGTTCTTC
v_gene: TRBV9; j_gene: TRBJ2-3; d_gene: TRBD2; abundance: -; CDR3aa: CASSPWGGGADTQYF; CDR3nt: TGTGCCAGCAGCCCGTGGGGCGGGGGGGCAGATACGCAGTATTTT
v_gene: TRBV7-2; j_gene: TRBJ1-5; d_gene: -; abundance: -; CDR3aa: CASSFSGNQPQHF; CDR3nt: TGTGCCAGCAGCTTTTCCGGGAATCAGCCCCAGCATTTT
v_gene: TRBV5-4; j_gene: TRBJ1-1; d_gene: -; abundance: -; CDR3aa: CASSSWGGVNTEAFF; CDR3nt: TGTGCCAGCAGCTCCTGGGGGGGGGTGAACACTGAAGCTTTCTTT
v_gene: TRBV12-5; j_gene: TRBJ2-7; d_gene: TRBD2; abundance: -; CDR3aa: CASGSRGVRNEQYF; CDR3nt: TGTGCTAGTGGTTCCCGGGGGGTGAGGAACGAGCAGTACTTC
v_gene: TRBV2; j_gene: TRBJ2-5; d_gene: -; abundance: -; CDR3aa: CASSERGGGRETQYF; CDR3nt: TGTGCCAGCAGTGAACGAGGGGGAGGGAGGGAGACCCAGTACTTC
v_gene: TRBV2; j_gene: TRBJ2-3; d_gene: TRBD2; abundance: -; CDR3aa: CASSEALAGGWDHTDTQYF; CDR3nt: TGTGCCAGCAGTGAAGCTCTCGCGGGGGGGTGGGACCACACAGATACGCAGTATTTT
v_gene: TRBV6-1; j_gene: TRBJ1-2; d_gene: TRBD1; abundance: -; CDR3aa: CASRSPGTGPYGYTF; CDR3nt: TGTGCCAGCAGAAGCCCCGGGACAGGCCCCTATGGCTACACCTTC
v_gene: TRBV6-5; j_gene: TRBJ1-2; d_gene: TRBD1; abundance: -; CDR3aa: CASSANPGTGGGYTF; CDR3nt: TGTGCCAGCAGTGCCAACCCCGGGACAGGGGGAGGCTACACCTTC
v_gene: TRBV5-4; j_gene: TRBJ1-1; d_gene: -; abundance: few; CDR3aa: CASSSRGGKGNTEAFF; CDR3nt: TGTGCCAGCAGCTCTCGAGGGGGAAAGGGGAACACTGAAGCTTTCTTT
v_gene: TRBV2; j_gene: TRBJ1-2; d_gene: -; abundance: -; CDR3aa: CASSTGTGESSDYGYTF; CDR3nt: TGTGCCAGCAGTACTGGGACGGGGGAGTCTTCCGACTATGGCTACACCTTC
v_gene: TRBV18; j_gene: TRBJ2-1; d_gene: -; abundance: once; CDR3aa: CASSPPSAGARYGGEQFF; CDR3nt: TGTGCCAGCTCACCACCGTCGGCAGGGGCAAGGTATGGAGGTGAGCAGTTCTTC
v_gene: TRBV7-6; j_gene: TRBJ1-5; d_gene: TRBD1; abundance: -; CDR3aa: CASSPGTEFYSNQPQHF; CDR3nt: TGTGCCAGCAGCCCCGGGACAGAATTTTATAGCAATCAGCCCCAGCATTTT
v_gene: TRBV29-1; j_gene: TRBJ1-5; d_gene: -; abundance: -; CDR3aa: CSVELQGGGNQPQHF; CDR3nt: TGCAGCGTTGAACTTCAGGGTGGGGGCAATCAGCCCCAGCATTTT
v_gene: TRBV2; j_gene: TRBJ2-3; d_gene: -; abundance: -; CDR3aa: CASSEGGSTDTQYF; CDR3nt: TGTGCCAGCAGTGAAGGCGGCAGCACAGATACGCAGTATTTT
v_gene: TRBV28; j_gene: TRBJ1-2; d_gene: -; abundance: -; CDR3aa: CASRLGGVNEDGYTF; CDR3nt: TGTGCCAGCAGACTCGGGGGGGTAAACGAGGATGGCTACACCTTC
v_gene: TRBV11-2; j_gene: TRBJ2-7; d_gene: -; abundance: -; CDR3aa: CASSLDVAAGEQYF; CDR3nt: TGTGCCAGCAGCTTAGATGTTGCGGCTGGAGAGCAGTACTTC
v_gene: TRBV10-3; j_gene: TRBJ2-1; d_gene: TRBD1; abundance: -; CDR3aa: CAISVRDSPEQFF; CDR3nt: TGTGCCATCAGTGTTCGGGACAGCCCTGAGCAGTTCTTC
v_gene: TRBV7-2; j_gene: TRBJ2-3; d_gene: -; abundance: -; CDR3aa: CASSLEGNTDTQYF; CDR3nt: TGTGCCAGCAGCTTAGAGGGGAACACAGATACGCAGTATTTT
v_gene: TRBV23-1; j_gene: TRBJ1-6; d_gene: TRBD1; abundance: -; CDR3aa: CASSPRGPGGKYNSPLHF; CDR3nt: TGCGCCAGCAGCCCCCGGGGGCCAGGGGGGAAATATAATTCACCCCTCCACTTT
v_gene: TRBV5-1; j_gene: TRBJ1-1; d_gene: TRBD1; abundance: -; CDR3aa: CASSSGTGATEAFF; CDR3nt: TGCGCCAGCAGCAGCGGGACAGGAGCTACTGAAGCTTTCTTT
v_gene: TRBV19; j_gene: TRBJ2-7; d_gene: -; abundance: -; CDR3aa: CASSTIPDSGGPREQYF; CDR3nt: TGTGCCAGTAGTACCATCCCCGACAGTGGAGGGCCTAGGGAGCAGTACTTC
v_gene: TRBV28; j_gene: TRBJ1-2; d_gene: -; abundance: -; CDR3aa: CASSLRRTSGYTF; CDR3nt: TGTGCCAGCAGTTTGCGGAGAACCAGCGGCTACACCTTC
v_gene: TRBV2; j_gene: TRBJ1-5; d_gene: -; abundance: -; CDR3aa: CASSAGEGNQPQHF; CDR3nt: TGTGCCAGCAGTGCGGGGGAAGGCAATCAGCCCCAGCATTTT